The 13 T cell receptor beta chains below all came from one sample that was sequenced in a study of PD-1 blockade in classical Hodgkin lymphoma. Each patient experienced a relapse that followed autologous stem cell transplantation, and brentuximab vedotin exposure varied. Magnetic depletion of unwanted cells isolated CD4+ T cells from thawed PBMCs. Profiling relied on immunoSEQ multiplex PCR, and the TCRdb table lists in-frame clones only, not all of them. The table includes about 35,000 clones, approximately 90% detected once. The sample was CD4+ T cells from blood, taken at baseline. These receptors were obtained from a human donor with classical Hodgkin lymphoma.

This clone was seen only once. This chain joins TRBV5-1 and TRBJ2-2, with TRBD1 as a possible D gene (6 bases). The CDR3 sequence is 16 residues long. Trimming pared 5 bases from V and 5 bases from J, leaving 19 bases between. CDR1 and CDR2 from the germline V gene are SGHRS and YFSETQ. CDR3 nucleotide sequence: TGCGCCAGCAGATGGGACATCGACTTTAGGACCGGGGAGCTGTTTTTT. It codes for CASRWDIDFRTGELFF.

This CDR3 is CASSPGGQKQETQYF. As DNA, the CDR3 is TGTGCCAGCAGCCCCGGGGGACAAAAACAGGAGACCCAGTACTTC. The chain recombines TRBV28 with TRBJ2-5, with D possibly being TRBD1 or TRBD2 (6 bases each). From germline, CDR1 is MDHEN and CDR2 SYDVKM. Trimming left V 6 bases short and J 5 bases short, with 19 bases between. The CDR3 has 15 residues.

This chain uses TRBV10-3 with TRBJ2-1; D may be TRBD1 or TRBD2 (5 bases each). Germline CDR1 reads ENHRY; CDR2 reads SYGVKD. The CDR3 has 15 residues. V lost 1 base, J lost 0 bases, and 7 bases lay in between. The CDR3: CAISEWDLSYNEQFF. CDR3 sequence (DNA): TGTGCCATCAGTGAGTGGGACCTCTCCTACAATGAGCAGTTCTTC.

V gene TRBV5-6 combines with J gene TRBJ1-5; D might be TRBD1 (5 bases). The CDR3 runs to 15 residues. The germline CDR1 and CDR2 sequences are SGHDT and YYEEEE. V lost 1 base, J lost 4 bases, and 12 bases lay in between. The CDR3, as DNA: TGTGCCAGCAGCTTGCTGTCAGGGCCGAATCAGCCCCAGCATTTT. Translated: CASSLLSGPNQPQHF.

The CDR3 nucleotides are TGTGCCAGCAGTATAAAAACGTCCGTGGGACTGACCTACGAGCAGTACTTC. Protein product: CASSIKTSVGLTYEQYF. The genes are TRBV14 and TRBJ2-7; D is perhaps TRBD2 (6 bases). Germline loops: CDR1 SGHDN, CDR2 FVKESK. V shed 6 bases and J shed 2 bases, with 23 bases lying between them. The CDR3 is made up of 17 amino acids.

The chain joins TRBV6-5 to TRBJ2-1; 13 positions agree with TRBD2. Germline-derived CDR1 and CDR2 are MNHEY and SVGAGI. CDR3 size: 16 residues. Trimming removed 4 bases from V and 10 bases from J; junction bases left unmatched: 10. CDR3 bases: TGTGCCAGCAGTTTCCGGACTAGCGGGAGTTTCTTAGAGCAGTTCTTC. This sequence encodes CASSFRTSGSFLEQFF.

This clone was observed a single time. This sequence joins TRBV6-1 and TRBJ2-5, with 8 bases lining up with TRBD2. The germline V gene has CDR1 MNHNS and CDR2 SASEGT. This CDR3 has 15 residues. V lost 6 bases to trimming and J lost 5 bases; unmatched junction nucleotides: 11. CDR3 in amino acids: CASSREGRGWETQYF. CDR3 bases: TGTGCCAGCAGCCGGGAGGGCAGGGGTTGGGAGACCCAGTACTTC.

V usage is TRBV7-9 and J usage is TRBJ1-3; TRBD1 might be the D (5 bases). Trimming removed 1 base from V and 0 bases from J, with 10 bases in between. CDR1 SEHNR and CDR2 FQNEAQ come from the germline V gene (reference sequence). The CDR3 consists of 16 residues. Written as DNA, the CDR3 is TGTGCCAGCAGCTTAGTGCCGGGACTCTCTGGAAACACCATATATTTT. Translation: CASSLVPGLSGNTIYF. Filled out from reference TRBV7-9 and TRBJ1-3, the complete variable domain reads DTGVSQNPRHKITKRGQNVTFRCDPISEHNRLYWYRQTLGQGPEFLTYFQNEAQLEKSRLLSDRFSAERPKGSFSTLEIQRTEQGDSAMYLCASSLVPGLSGNTIYFGEGSWLTVV.

This CDR3 reads CASSPRLAGAYNEQFF. The CDR3 bases are TGTGCCAGCAGCCCCCGACTAGCGGGAGCCTACAATGAGCAGTTCTTC. The chain employs TRBV7-9 and TRBJ2-1, with 12 bases that match TRBD2. The CDR3 has 16 amino acids. Germline CDR1 and CDR2: SEHNR and FQNEAQ (reference sequence). J was trimmed by 2 bases and V by 5 bases; bases with no gene match: 4.

The rearrangement links TRBV7-9 to TRBJ2-7; no definite D call. Trimming took off 3 bases at V and 2 bases at J, with 8 bases between the two ends. The germline CDR1 and CDR2 sequences are SEHNR and FQNEAQ (reference sequence). The CDR3 is 13 residues long. The CDR3 sequence is CASSFTEAYEQYF. The CDR3 DNA sequence: TGTGCCAGCAGCTTCACAGAAGCCTACGAGCAGTACTTC.

J is TRBJ2-7 and V is TRBV2; D call uncertain. V dropped 2 bases and J dropped 5 bases, with 13 bases sitting between them. CDR3 length: 14 amino acids. Germline values: CDR1 SNHLY, CDR2 FYNNEI. The CDR3 protein is CASSEFGRPHEQYF. CDR3 coding DNA: TGTGCCAGCAGTGAATTTGGCAGGCCCCACGAGCAGTACTTC.

This chain links TRBV23-1 with TRBJ2-7; 15 bases line up with TRBD2. TRBV23-1 is recorded as an ORF, its role being uncertain. This CDR3 has 15 residues. V trimming: 4 bases; J trimming: 5 bases; junction bases outside the gene matches: 3. The CDR3 spells CASSPGLAGGHEQYF. CDR3 DNA sequence: TGCGCCAGCAGTCCGGGACTAGCGGGAGGCCACGAGCAGTACTTC.

This chain links TRBV29-1 with TRBJ2-3; D is undetermined. V was cut by 4 bases and J by 2 bases, with 10 bases left in between. CDR3 length: 13 residues. The germline V gene encodes CDR1 SQVTM and CDR2 ANQGSEA. CDR3 nucleotide sequence: TGCAGCGTTGTTCACGATGTCACAGATACGCAGTATTTT. Its protein product is CSVVHDVTDTQYF.